This TCR beta chain was obtained from a study of identical twins. This clonotype occurred a few times. Its cognate antigen is unknown. With V trimmed by 1 base and J by 0 bases, 16 bases remained unmatched. The CDR3 consists of 20 residues. Germline loops: CDR1 LGHNA, CDR2 YNFKEQ. Template switching, a step in the protocol, added a universal primer site, and cDNA carried unique molecular identifiers. TCRdb recomputed calls from the 5' RACE reads with MiXCR, one row per CDR3 protein. Of about 530,000 distinct CDR3 sequences listed, 12% to 15% were seen once; the top ten hold about 0.4%. Everyone who donated was a healthy Caucasian. Broader study findings: Zero-insertion results could be subject to partial confounding by invariant MAIT and iNKT cells.

Separately, the same data were catalogued under a study of yellow fever vaccine responses in identical twins.

The sequenced sample was CD4+ T cells sorted from blood. This clonotype originated in a woman younger than 35 in good health. V is TRBV4-2 and J is TRBJ2-3, with TRBD2 matching 7 bases. The CDR3 region has the DNA TGTGCCAGCAGCCAAGGGACACTAACCGGAGCGGGACCAAGCACAGATACGCAGTATTTT. Translated, it gives CASSQGTLTGAGPSTDTQYF.